This T cell receptor (beta chain) emerged from a study of T cells in Graves' hyperthyroidism and ophthalmopathy. This clonotype was detected a few times. Its target is not known. Amplification of TCR beta CDR3 regions was performed using RNA transcripts as template. Researchers ran a first-round RT-PCR on the TCR CDR3 using the HTBI primer set. MiXCR, run by TCRdb on the multiplex PCR reads, gives a single entry per CDR3 protein. The table has under 550,000 distinct CDR3 sequences, nearly 20% seen once. Study observations and caveats: Blood held most thyroid clonotypes expanded above 0.001 frequency.

Deletions cut 0 bases from V and 2 bases from J, with 14 bases between. This CDR3 has 17 residues. Germline V gives CDR1 DFQATT, CDR2 SNEGSKA (reference sequence). Disease lasting under 3 months, a NOSPECS grade of at least 4, and a Clinical Activity Score of at least 3 were features of the ophthalmopathy patients. J is TRBJ2-6 and V is TRBV20-1; possible D gene TRBD2, 6 bases. This sequence was found in a man aged 40-50 years with Graves' ophthalmopathy. The sample consisted of blood. CDR3 sequence (DNA): TGCAGTGCTAGAGATACCAGGAGGGTTGCTGGGGCCAACGTCCTGACTTTC. Protein product: CSARDTRRVAGANVLTF.